The 26 T cell receptor beta chains given below trace back to one sample, sequenced in a study of shared clonotypes between healthy human individuals (dated by TCRdb to the early 2020s). Receptors were amplified or captured by the immunoSEQ multiplex PCR assay. TCRdb took over this immuneACCESS table, retaining in-frame rearrangements with V and J assigned. Such tables are incomplete; in checked studies, under half of the missing clones stem from an unresolved V gene, and the remainder is unexplained. Present in this sample are some 500,000 clones, about 96% of which were seen just once. Around 0.067% of the sample rests with the top ten. The sequenced material came from naive CD4+ T cells sorted from blood. Reading the label with the study, this specimen's cell subset or site is: CD45RA+ positively selected. These receptors were collected from a woman aged 25 to 39 in good health.

In the case of this clone: This specimen includes other DNA sequences encoding the same CDR3. V gene TRBV7-9 combines with J gene TRBJ2-5; the D is unclear. Gene TRBJ2-7 matches the end of the DNA better, so the J call may be wrong. Germline CDR1 reads SEHNR; CDR2 reads FQNEAQ (reference sequence). There are 11 residues in the CDR3. The CDR3 DNA reads TGTGCCAGCAGCTTCTCCTACGAGCAGTACTTC. This encodes CASSFSYEQYF.

DNA for the CDR3: TGCAGCGTTCGGATAGCCAGCACAGATACGCAGTATTTT. Translation gives CSVRIASTDTQYF. The chain uses TRBV29-1 and TRBJ2-3; D is ambiguous. The CDR3 consists of 13 residues. V was pared by 5 bases and J by 0 bases, with 9 bases between. Germline lookup yields CDR1 SQVTM and CDR2 ANQGSEA.

This clone has a handful of counts. The chain uses TRBV19 and TRBJ1-5; D call uncertain. Germline V gene sequence: CDR1 LNHDA, CDR2 SQIVND (reference sequence). CDR3 length: 15 amino acids. Trimming removed 1 base from V and 7 bases from J, with 14 bases in between. CDR3 loop: CASSIVRGWRQPQHF. As DNA, the CDR3 is TGTGCCAGTAGTATAGTCCGGGGTTGGAGGCAGCCCCAGCATTTT. The full variable domain, its missing parts supplied by reference TRBV19 and TRBJ1-5, is DGGITQSPKYLFRKEGQNVTLSCEQNLNHDAMYWYRQDPGQGLRLIYYSQIVNDFQKGDIAEGYSVSREKKESFPLTVTSAQKNPTAFYLCASSIVRGWRQPQHFGDGTRLSIL.

A single count supports this clone. The chain recombines TRBV27 with TRBJ2-1; perhaps TRBD2 as D (5 bases). The CDR3 sequence is 16 residues long. Trimming removed 11 bases from V and 2 bases from J, with 22 bases in between. Germline CDR1 is MNHEY and CDR2 is SMNVEV (reference sequence). The CDR3 DNA reads as TGTGCCTCCCCGTGGGGAGAAATCAAGACCTACAATGAGCAGTTCTTC. This sequence encodes CASPWGEIKTYNEQFF.

The chain recombines TRBV28 with TRBJ2-2, with TRBD2 matching over 13 bases. The CDR3 totals 16 residues. With 5 bases clipped from V and 5 bases from J, the junction kept 5 bases outside the gene matches. Germline V gene lookup returns CDR1 MDHEN and CDR2 SYDVKM. CDR3 protein: CASSLRLAGGTGELFF. CDR3 sequence (DNA): TGTGCCAGCAGTCTCAGACTAGCGGGAGGTACCGGGGAGCTGTTTTTT.

The chain uses TRBV19 and TRBJ1-1; D not certain. This CDR3 region has 16 residues. Deletions cut 6 bases from V and 0 bases from J, with 17 bases between. Germline assignment: CDR1 LNHDA and CDR2 SQIVND (reference sequence). CDR3 sequence (DNA): TGTGCCAGTAGCCCTCTTCGGGCGTCCATGAACACTGAAGCTTTCTTT. Protein sequence: CASSPLRASMNTEAFF.

The chain couples TRBV5-6 to TRBJ2-7; tentative D call: TRBD2 (7 bases). This CDR3 spans 17 amino acids. Germline V gene sequence: CDR1 SGHDT, CDR2 YYEEEE. The V and J ends lost 0 bases and 3 bases respectively, with 19 bases between them. Here the CDR3 reads CASSLADSSWGGYEQYF. CDR3 nucleotide sequence: TGTGCCAGCAGCTTGGCGGACAGCAGTTGGGGGGGCTACGAGCAGTACTTC.

The chain has TRBV2 and TRBJ2-1, with D possibly TRBD2 on 6 matching bases. The CDR3 runs 11 residues. Trimming removed 6 bases at V and 9 bases at J, with 9 bases between. CDR1 and CDR2 (germline): SNHLY, FYNNEI. The CDR3 protein is CASREGSEQFF. The CDR3 region has the DNA TGTGCCAGCAGGGAGGGCAGTGAGCAGTTCTTC.

The V gene is TRBV15, the J gene TRBJ2-5, with D perhaps matching TRBD2 (6 bases). Germline V gene sequence: CDR1 LNHNV, CDR2 YYDKDF (reference sequence). This CDR3 is built from 18 residues. Trimming cost V 8 bases and J 4 bases, with 29 bases left between them. CDR3 region: CATGPNWRGKLGLETQYF. The CDR3 DNA reads as TGTGCCACCGGGCCCAACTGGCGGGGCAAACTTGGACTAGAGACCCAGTACTTC.

This chain uses TRBV6-6 with TRBJ1-5, with 7 positions matching TRBD1. The CDR3 covers 15 residues. Germline CDR1 is MNHNY and CDR2 is SVGAGI (reference sequence). V lost 8 bases, J lost 2 bases, and 9 bases stayed unmatched. CDR3: CASAPQGKGNQPQHF. In DNA, the CDR3 is TGTGCCAGCGCCCCACAGGGGAAGGGCAATCAGCCCCAGCATTTT.

This clone was detected only once. The chain combines TRBV4-1 with TRBJ1-2; D gene ambiguous. V dropped 0 bases and J dropped 4 bases, with 15 bases sitting between them. The CDR3 has 16 residues. Germline V CDR1 and CDR2: MGHRA, YSYEKL. CDR3 bases: TGCGCCAGCAGCCAAGAAATCATGGAGGCTTTCTATGGCTACACCTTC. Protein: CASSQEIMEAFYGYTF.

This sequence joins TRBV20-1 and TRBJ1-5; D is ambiguous. Trimming cost V 5 bases and J 9 bases, with 11 bases left between them. The CDR3 is 11 residues long. CDR1 and CDR2 (germline): DFQATT, SNEGSKA (reference sequence). CDR3 coding DNA: TGCAGTGCTGGCCCTTTTTGGCCCCAGCATTTT. Its translation is CSAGPFWPQHF.

As regards this clone: The same CDR3 is also encoded by other DNA sequences in this sample. The chain uses TRBV18 and TRBJ2-7, with D possibly TRBD2 on 5 matching bases. The germline V gene encodes CDR1 KGHSH and CDR2 LQKENI. The CDR3 is 12 amino acids. With 4 bases removed from V and 3 bases from J, the gap between germline ends came to 7 bases. DNA of the CDR3: TGTGCCAGCTCACGGGAGAACTACGAGCAGTACTTC. This translates into CASSRENYEQYF.

V gene TRBV21-1 combines with J gene TRBJ2-4; TRBD1, the table's D call, lacks a check against the DNA. TRBV21-1 is described as a pseudogene. The CDR3 runs to 16 residues. The CDR3 DNA follows: TGTGCCAGCAGCAGCAATCAGACAGCGCCCAAAAACATTCAGTACTTC. This codes for CASSSNQTAPKNIQYF.

V gene TRBV5-6 combines with J gene TRBJ1-4; D is unclear. Looked up from germline, CDR1 is SGHDT and CDR2 is YYEEEE. CDR3 length: 16 amino acids. The V end lost 0 bases, the J end lost 7 bases, and 16 bases lay between the germline ends. CDR3 region: CASSLAGGSRGEKLFF. Here the CDR3 DNA reads TGTGCCAGCAGCTTGGCCGGCGGGAGTCGGGGTGAAAAACTGTTTTTT.

A single count supports this clone. The V gene is TRBV5-1, the J gene TRBJ2-1; 10 bases map to TRBD2. The V gene's germline CDR1 is SGHRS and CDR2 YFSETQ. CDR3 length: 14 amino acids. J was trimmed by 9 bases and V by 4 bases; bases with no gene match: 7. The CDR3 region has the DNA TGCGCCAGCAGCACGAGGACTAGCGGTGGTGAGCAGTTCTTC. This gives the protein CASSTRTSGGEQFF.

This chain joins TRBV27 and TRBJ2-2; 9 bases agree with TRBD2. Trimming took 10 bases from V and 7 from J; bases not matched to a gene: 25. Germline loops: CDR1 MNHEY, CDR2 SMNVEV (reference sequence). The CDR3 sequence is 19 residues long. This CDR3 is CAKGGVAGDEGPGGGELFF. CDR3 nucleotides: TGTGCCAAAGGCGGGGTAGCGGGAGATGAGGGACCAGGGGGCGGGGAGCTGTTTTTT.

This clone occurred once. The chain employs TRBV27 and TRBJ2-1, with 7 bases aligning to TRBD2. The CDR3 extends over 15 amino acids. Unmatched junction bases numbered 11, after V lost 8 bases and J lost 4 bases. The V gene's germline CDR1 is MNHEY and CDR2 SMNVEV (reference sequence). The CDR3 DNA is TGTGCCAGCTCCGGCGGCCTAGCGGATTACAATGAGCAGTTCTTC. It codes for CASSGGLADYNEQFF.

This clone has just one count. The rearrangement links TRBV5-8 to TRBJ1-5; D is ambiguous. This CDR3 spans 14 amino acids. CDR1 and CDR2 (germline): SGHTS, YDEGEE. V was cut by 0 bases and J by 4 bases, with 8 bases left in between. Here the CDR3 DNA reads TGTGCCAGCAGCTTGGAGGGTGGGAATCAGCCCCAGCATTTT. Translating it yields CASSLEGGNQPQHF.

CDR3 sequence reads: CASRTTATGVGYTF. The CDR3 nucleotides are TGTGCCAGCAGAACGACCGCCACAGGGGTAGGCTACACCTTC. The chain recombines TRBV6-5 with TRBJ1-2; 7 bases are shared with TRBD1. Trimming took 6 bases from V and 8 from J; bases not matched to a gene: 12. Germline CDR1 reads MNHEY; CDR2 reads SVGAGI. The CDR3 loop spans 14 amino acids.

This clone was recorded once. The chain uses TRBV11-2 and TRBJ2-5; D gene ambiguous. The DNA matches TRBJ2-7 better at its end, which makes the J call doubtful. CDR1 is SGHAT and CDR2 is FQNNGV in the germline V gene. The CDR3 runs 13 residues. The CDR3 DNA reads as TGTGCCAGCAGCTTCCACAGACCCTACGAGCAGTACTTC. It is translated as CASSFHRPYEQYF.

Comment on this clone: Compared with germline, one end of the junction differs, possibly owing to a read error. The chain has TRBV28 and TRBJ2-7, with 9 bases aligning to TRBD1. Germline V CDR1 and CDR2: MDHEN, SYDVKM. This CDR3 has 16 amino acids. CDR3 sequence: CASSPGGQGQGQLGVF. DNA for the CDR3: TGTGCCAGCAGTCCAGGGGGACAGGGACAGGGTCAGCTGGGCGTATTC. Full variable domain (rest looked up from reference TRBV28 and TRBJ2-7): DVKVTQSSRYLVKRTGEKVFLECVQDMDHENMFWYRQDPGLGLRLIYFSYDVKMKEKGDIPEGYSVSREKKERFSLILESASTNQTSMYLCASSPGGQGQGQLGVFGPGTRLTVT.

This chain connects TRBV6-5 to TRBJ2-5, with TRBD1 as a possible D gene (5 bases). In germline, CDR1 is MNHEY, CDR2 SVGAGI. The CDR3 runs 16 residues. V was clipped by 0 bases and J by 0 bases, with 11 bases between them. The CDR3 loop is CASSYSTVLYQETQYF. In nucleotides, the CDR3 is TGTGCCAGCAGTTACTCGACAGTCCTGTACCAAGAGACCCAGTACTTC.

A single count supports this clone. The chain links TRBV2 to TRBJ2-1; 8 nucleotides agree with TRBD2. The CDR3 extends over 17 amino acids. Germline V lookup: CDR1 SNHLY, CDR2 FYNNEI. Trimming at V came to 9 bases and at J to 0 bases, leaving 13 bases not matched to a gene. The CDR3 nucleotides are TGTGCCAGTTTCCCTCGTCGGGGGACTAGCTCCTACAATGAGCAGTTCTTC. Translation gives CASFPRRGTSSYNEQFF.

This sequence joins TRBV6-5 and TRBJ1-1; D unclear. The V and J ends lost 8 bases and 6 bases respectively, with 10 bases between them. Germline V gives CDR1 MNHEY, CDR2 SVGAGI. This CDR3 region has 11 residues. The CDR3 DNA reads TGTGCCAGCTCGCAAGGGCCTGAAGCTTTCTTT. This codes for CASSQGPEAFF.

The chain combines TRBV19 with TRBJ2-2; D is unresolved. This CDR3 has 15 amino acids. Germline V lookup: CDR1 LNHDA, CDR2 SQIVND (reference sequence). V gave up 2 bases and J gave up 3 bases, with 10 bases separating them. CDR3 DNA sequence: TGTGCCAGTAGTATATGGTCTGGGGACACCGGGGAGCTGTTTTTT. As protein: CASSIWSGDTGELFF.